This passage covers 14 T cell receptor beta chains from one sample sequenced in a study of shared clonotypes between healthy human individuals. TCRdb's table, derived via immunoSEQ multiplex PCR, lists solely in-frame clones and lacks some. The repertoire holds 2 million to 3 million clones, with 80% to 95% as singletons. Sequencing input: naive CD4+ T cells from PBMCs. Subset defined: CD45RA+ positively selected. These receptors all come from a man aged 18 to 35 in good health. Some clones in this sample may be carry-over from other donors' samples.

The rearrangement uses TRBV28 and TRBJ1-3; D is perhaps TRBD1 (5 bases). This CDR3 is built from 13 residues. The germline CDR1 and CDR2 sequences are MDHEN and SYDVKM. Trimming left V 7 bases short and J 4 bases short, with 11 bases between. The CDR3 protein is CASTTGGGNTIYF. CDR3 sequence (DNA): TGTGCCAGCACAACGGGGGGGGGAAACACCATATATTTT.

V and J are TRBV7-8 and TRBJ2-7, with D possibly matching TRBD2 (5 bases). Germline-derived CDR1 and CDR2 are SGHVS and FQNEAQ. The CDR3 runs 14 residues. Trimming cost V 0 bases and J 6 bases, with 12 bases left between them. CDR3 bases: TGTGCCAGCAGCTTAGCCGACCGGAGGACCGAGCAGTACTTC. This translates into CASSLADRRTEQYF.

The chain is built from TRBV13 and TRBJ1-4; maybe TRBD1 (6 bases). Germline values: CDR1 PRHDT, CDR2 FYEKMQ (reference sequence). The V end lost 4 bases, the J end lost 2 bases, and 14 bases lay between the germline ends. CDR3 length: 16 amino acids. The CDR3 DNA reads TGTGCCAGCAGCTCTCGACAGGTCCGCACTAATGAAAAACTGTTTTTT. Its protein is CASSSRQVRTNEKLFF.

The chain employs TRBV7-2 and TRBJ2-3; tentatively, D is TRBD1 or TRBD2 (5 bases each). The CDR3 contains 14 residues. Trimming took 3 bases from V and 6 from J, leaving 13 bases between them. Germline lookup yields CDR1 SGHTA and CDR2 FQGNSA. CDR3 residues: CASSLSRDLDTQYF. DNA for the CDR3: TGTGCCAGCAGCTTGAGTCGGGACCTGGATACGCAGTATTTT.

This rearrangement joins TRBV19 to TRBJ2-7, with a possible D match to TRBD1 (6 bases). The ends were cut back, 6 bases at V and 7 bases at J, with 22 bases in the middle. This CDR3 comprises 15 residues. CDR1 is LNHDA and CDR2 is SQIVND in the germline V gene (reference sequence). The CDR3 reads CASSRYRAWELEQYF. CDR3 sequence (DNA): TGTGCCAGTAGCCGATACAGGGCCTGGGAGTTGGAGCAGTACTTC.

This clone was detected a few times. The gene calls are TRBV28 and TRBJ1-1; D ambiguous. Germline V gene lookup returns CDR1 MDHEN and CDR2 SYDVKM. CDR3 length: 11 residues. Trimming took 4 bases from V and 6 from J, leaving 6 bases between them. The CDR3 DNA follows: TGTGCCAGCAGTTCGGCGGCTGAAGCTTTCTTT. Translating gives CASSSAAEAFF.

J is TRBJ2-3 and V is TRBV29-1, with TRBD2 matching 9 bases. Germline assignment: CDR1 SQVTM and CDR2 ANQGSEA. J was trimmed by 2 bases and V by 6 bases; bases with no gene match: 3. The CDR3 spans 13 residues. This CDR3 is CSVTGLATDTQYF. CDR3 DNA: TGCAGCGTCACGGGACTAGCCACAGATACGCAGTATTTT.

The sample holds a few counts of this clone. The chain employs TRBV4-1 and TRBJ1-5; D is perhaps TRBD1 (5 bases). Germline V gene lookup returns CDR1 MGHRA and CDR2 YSYEKL. The CDR3 spans 14 residues. V was pared by 5 bases and J by 5 bases, with 13 bases between. The CDR3 reads CASSKRDGDQPQHF. The CDR3 DNA sequence: TGCGCCAGCAGCAAACGGGACGGGGATCAGCCCCAGCATTTT.

The CDR3 nucleotides read TGTGCCTGGAGTGTCTTGGGAGCTGGGCAAGAGACCCAGTACTTC. Translation: CAWSVLGAGQETQYF. V gene TRBV30 combines with J gene TRBJ2-5, with TRBD2 as a possible D gene (5 bases). Trimming cost V 0 bases and J 2 bases, with 13 bases left between them. This CDR3 region has 15 residues. Germline lookup yields CDR1 GTSNPN and CDR2 SVGIG (reference sequence).

The rearrangement uses TRBV30 and TRBJ1-6; D gene uncertain. From germline, CDR1 is GTSNPN and CDR2 SVGIG (reference sequence). This CDR3 is built from 13 residues. The V and J ends lost 6 bases and 9 bases respectively, with 15 bases between them. Written as DNA, the CDR3 is TGTGCCTGTTCGGAAGGGATTCCTTCACCCCTCCACTTT. Its translation is CACSEGIPSPLHF.

The CDR3 DNA reads as TGCAGCGCCCCGGGGGTGGGGGGCTGGGGCTACACCTTC. It is translated as CSAPGVGGWGYTF. This chain connects TRBV29-1 to TRBJ1-2; possibly TRBD1 for D (6 bases). V gave up 7 bases and J gave up 8 bases, with 20 bases separating them. The CDR3 has 13 residues. Germline CDR1 reads SQVTM; CDR2 reads ANQGSEA.

This clone was seen just once. The rearrangement joins TRBV7-8 to TRBJ2-7, with 7 bases fitting TRBD2. Germline values: CDR1 SGHVS, CDR2 FQNEAQ. Trimming at V came to 4 bases and at J to 2 bases, leaving 8 bases not matched to a gene. The CDR3 is 15 residues long. The DNA for the CDR3 is TGTGCCAGCAGCTCCCCGGAGGCGGGGGCCTACGAGCAGTACTTC. Protein product: CASSSPEAGAYEQYF.

This chain uses TRBV30 with TRBJ1-3; the D is unclear. The V end lost 2 bases, the J end lost 5 bases, and 16 bases lay between the germline ends. The CDR3 has 15 residues. Per germline, CDR1 GTSNPN and CDR2 SVGIG (reference sequence). In nucleotides, the CDR3 is TGTGCCTGGAGTCGAGCGGGCCTCACGAGAAACACCATATATTTT. Translating gives CAWSRAGLTRNTIYF.

The chain uses TRBV18 and TRBJ2-7, with no clear D. Germline CDR1 and CDR2: KGHSH and LQKENI. Trimming cost V 4 bases and J 5 bases, with 21 bases left between them. The CDR3 has 16 residues. CDR3 sequence reads: CASSLHKDPTVDEQYF. CDR3 DNA sequence: TGTGCCAGCTCACTCCACAAAGACCCGACGGTCGACGAGCAGTACTTC.